This record looks at one TCR beta chain sequence and its context. Antigen specificity is unknown. Donors had nominal health at sampling but likely had unrecorded immune exposures. This entry comes from a study of cytomegalovirus exposure and HLA in healthy donors. Study findings and constraints: Several top significant clusters appeared, in a later analysis, to be linked to common viral pathogens. Diagnosis of cytomegalovirus status made by the classifier reportedly showed high specificity and sensitivity. By HLA locus, TCR association rates varied in a later analysis, with DRB1 showing the most and HLA-C the fewest.

It was with 60 Vbeta and 13 Jbeta primers that the PCR ran. This table comes from immunoSEQ multiplex PCR, and its TCRdb copy is limited to in-frame clones, with some not included. Found here are approximately 120,000 clones, 74% of them singletons; the top ten hold over 3.5%. Losses at the gene ends were 2 bases for V and 3 bases for J; bases not matched to a gene: 6. The CDR3 has 15 residues. The germline V gene has CDR1 MNHEY and CDR2 SVGAGI. J is TRBJ1-2 and V is TRBV6-5; 7 positions agree with TRBD1. Sequenced: PBMCs. The sequence was obtained from a woman aged 45-65 years in good health and CMV-seropositive. The CDR3 here is CASSYLSDRDYGYTF. The CDR3 DNA sequence: TGTGCCAGCAGTTACCTTTCCGACAGGGACTATGGCTACACCTTC.